What follows is one TCR beta chain and its context. Trimming shortened V by 3 bases and J by 11 bases, and 11 bases separated the two germline ends. The germline gives CDR1 GTSNPN, CDR2 SVGIG (reference sequence). The CDR3 covers 11 residues. Residents of under 25 US areas, aged about 18 to 95 years, made up the participants. Recovered status in Cohort 3 required two negative PCRs, clearance, or symptom resolution. This sample stems from a study of blood T cell repertoires in COVID-19. Study background: COVID-19 samples, acute and convalescent, were from the United States, Italy and Spain.

Under the authors' procedure: Estimation of nucleated cell counts relied on the amplification of reference gene primers. TCRdb's table, derived via immunoSEQ multiplex PCR, lists solely in-frame clones and lacks some. V and J calls and clone size are given by that table; D and trimming were obtained from the DNA. The sample lists some 240,000 clones, about 80% occurring once. The sequenced sample was PBMCs or T cells enriched from blood (not recorded which). The receptor comes from a man between 50 and 59 years old who had recovered from COVID-19. The chain uses TRBV30 and TRBJ1-5; no clear D. CDR3 sequence: CAWRNGGAQHF. The CDR3 DNA is TGTGCCTGGAGAAACGGTGGAGCCCAGCATTTT.